This T cell receptor (beta chain) stems from a study of radiotherapy plus CTLA-4 blockade in lung cancer. About this clone itself: Compared with germline, one end of the junction differs, possibly owing to a read error.

Clones were read by immunoSEQ multiplex PCR, and TCRdb kept only the in-frame ones, dropping some. Here the sample spans approximately 32,000 clones, approximately 70% being singletons. The CDR3 sequence is 15 residues long. Germline V lookup: CDR1 SGHTA, CDR2 FQGNSA. The clonotype was recovered from a human donor with non-small cell lung cancer who had stable disease on radiotherapy plus ipilimumab. This rearrangement joins TRBV7-2 to TRBJ2-1; the match to TRBD2 covers 10 bases. This specimen was peripheral blood, taken from a patient treated with radiotherapy plus ipilimumab. The CDR3 sequence: CASSLPPPFTSGIIF. DNA of the CDR3: TGTGCCAGCAGCTTACCTCCCCCCTTCACTAGCGGGATTATCTTC.